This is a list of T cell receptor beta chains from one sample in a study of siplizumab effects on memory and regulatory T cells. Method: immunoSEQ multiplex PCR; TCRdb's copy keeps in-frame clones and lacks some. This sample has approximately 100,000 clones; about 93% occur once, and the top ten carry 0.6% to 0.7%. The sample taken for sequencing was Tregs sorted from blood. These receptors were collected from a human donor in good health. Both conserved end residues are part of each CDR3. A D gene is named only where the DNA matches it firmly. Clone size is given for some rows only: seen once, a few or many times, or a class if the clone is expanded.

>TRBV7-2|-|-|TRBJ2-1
CASSLFGDDNEQFF
TGTGCCAGCAGCTTATTTGGGGACGACAATGAGCAGTTCTTC
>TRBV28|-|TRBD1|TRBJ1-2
CASSFYRTGEDYGYTF
TGTGCCAGCAGTTTCTACAGGACAGGGGAGGACTATGGCTACACCTTC
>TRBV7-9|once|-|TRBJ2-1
CASSLGTSRVGNEQFF
TGTGCCAGCAGCTTAGGGACTTCGAGAGTGGGGAATGAGCAGTTCTTC
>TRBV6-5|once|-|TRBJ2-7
CASSYVGSSYEQYF
TGTGCCAGCAGTTACGTCGGGAGCTCCTACGAGCAGTACTTC
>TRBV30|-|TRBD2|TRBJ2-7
CAWSIWREPYEQYF
TGTGCCTGGAGTATTTGGCGGGAGCCCTACGAGCAGTACTTC
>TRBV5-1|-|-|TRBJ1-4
CASRELPTNEKLFF
TGCGCCAGCAGGGAACTCCCAACTAATGAAAAACTGTTTTTT
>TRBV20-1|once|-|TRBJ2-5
CSARKWETQYF
TGCAGTGCTAGAAAGTGGGAGACCCAGTACTTC
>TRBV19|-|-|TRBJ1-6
CASSTIFGDSPLHF
TGTGCCAGTAGTACCATCTTTGGTGATTCACCCCTCCACTTT
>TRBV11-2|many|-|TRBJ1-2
CASSFDPTALYGYTF
TGTGCCAGCAGCTTTGATCCGACAGCGCTATATGGCTACACCTTC
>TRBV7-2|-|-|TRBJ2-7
CASSQGGSSYEQYF
TGTGCCAGCAGCCAGGGCGGATCCTCCTACGAGCAGTACTTC
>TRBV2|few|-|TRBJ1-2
CASRVARIYTF
TGTGCCAGCAGAGTCGCGCGGATCTACACCTTC
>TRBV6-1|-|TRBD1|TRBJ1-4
CASSERGQGYEKLFF
TGTGCCAGCAGTGAAAGGGGACAGGGTTACGAAAAACTGTTTTTT
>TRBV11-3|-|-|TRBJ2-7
CASSLVQNGYEQYF
TGTGCCAGCAGCTTAGTACAGAATGGGTACGAGCAGTACTTC
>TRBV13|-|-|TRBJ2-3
CASSWFLAGPQRDTQYF
TGTGCCAGCAGCTGGTTCTTGGCAGGGCCCCAGCGGGATACGCAGTATTTT
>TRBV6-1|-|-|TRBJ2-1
CASLRTSYNEQFF
TGTGCCAGCCTAAGGACCTCCTACAATGAGCAGTTCTTC
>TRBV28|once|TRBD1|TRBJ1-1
CASRQGMNTEAFF
TGTGCCAGCAGACAGGGGATGAACACTGAAGCTTTCTTT
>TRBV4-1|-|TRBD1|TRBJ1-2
CASSPSGQTGAYGYTF
TGCGCCAGCAGCCCCTCCGGGCAGACAGGGGCCTATGGCTACACCTTC
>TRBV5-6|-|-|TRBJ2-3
CASTLEGGSTDTQYF
TGTGCCAGCACCCTAGAGGGGGGTTCCACAGATACGCAGTATTTT
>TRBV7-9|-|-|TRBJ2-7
CASSFHSIYEQYF
TGTGCCAGCAGCTTCCACAGCATCTACGAGCAGTACTTC
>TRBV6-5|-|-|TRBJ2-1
CASSYGSGAYNEQFF
TGTGCCAGCAGTTATGGGTCAGGGGCCTACAATGAGCAGTTCTTC
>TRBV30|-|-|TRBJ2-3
CAWSRGFTDTQYF
TGTGCCTGGAGCCGGGGCTTCACAGATACGCAGTATTTT
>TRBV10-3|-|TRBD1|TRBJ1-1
CAISRGQGARGTEAFF
TGTGCCATCAGCCGCGGTCAGGGGGCGAGGGGCACTGAAGCTTTCTTT
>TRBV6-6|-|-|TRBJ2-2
CASGLNTGELFF
TGTGCCAGCGGGTTGAACACCGGGGAGCTGTTTTTT
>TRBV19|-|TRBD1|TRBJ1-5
CASSMTGTGGLQPQHF
TGTGCCAGTAGTATGACCGGGACAGGGGGGCTTCAGCCCCAGCATTTT
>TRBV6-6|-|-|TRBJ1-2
CASNYGAGYGYTF
TGTGCCAGCAATTACGGGGCAGGCTATGGCTACACCTTC
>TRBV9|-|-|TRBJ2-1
CASSVGPVAEQFF
TGTGCCAGCAGCGTAGGTCCTGTTGCTGAGCAGTTCTTC
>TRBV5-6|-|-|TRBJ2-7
CASSSRGWAYEQYF
TGTGCCAGCAGCTCGCGAGGGTGGGCGTACGAGCAGTACTTC
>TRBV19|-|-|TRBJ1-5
CASRSGNQPQHF
TGTGCCAGTAGATCCGGCAATCAGCCCCAGCATTTT
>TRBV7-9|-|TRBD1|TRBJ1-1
CASSPGTVRKSTEAFF
TGTGCCAGCAGCCCCGGGACAGTGAGAAAGAGCACTGAAGCTTTCTTT
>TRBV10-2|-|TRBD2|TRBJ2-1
CASSFLPTSSAYNEQFF
TGCGCCAGCAGTTTCCTCCCGACTAGCAGCGCCTACAATGAGCAGTTCTTC
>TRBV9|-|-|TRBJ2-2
CASSGRARNTGELFF
TGTGCCAGCAGCGGGAGAGCTAGGAACACCGGGGAGCTGTTTTTT